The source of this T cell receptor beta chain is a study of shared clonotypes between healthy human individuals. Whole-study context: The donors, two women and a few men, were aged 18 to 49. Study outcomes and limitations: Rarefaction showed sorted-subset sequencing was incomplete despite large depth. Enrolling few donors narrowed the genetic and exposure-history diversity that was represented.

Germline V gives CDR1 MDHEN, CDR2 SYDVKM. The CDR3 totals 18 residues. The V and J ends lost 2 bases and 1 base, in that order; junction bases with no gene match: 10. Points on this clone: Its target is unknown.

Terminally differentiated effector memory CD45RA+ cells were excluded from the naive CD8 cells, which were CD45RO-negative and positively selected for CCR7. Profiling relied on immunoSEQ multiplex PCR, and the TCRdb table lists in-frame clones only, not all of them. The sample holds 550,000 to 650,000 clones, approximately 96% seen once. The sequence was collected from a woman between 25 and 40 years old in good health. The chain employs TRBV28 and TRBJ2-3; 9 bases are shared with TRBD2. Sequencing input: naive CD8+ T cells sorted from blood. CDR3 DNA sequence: TGTGCCAGCAGTTTACCAATTCGCGGGAGGGCCGGCACAGATACGCAGTATTTT. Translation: CASSLPIRGRAGTDTQYF.